This entry lists 11 T cell receptor beta chains sequenced from one sample in a study of OX40 agonist ivuxolimab in advanced cancers. Method: immunoSEQ multiplex PCR; TCRdb's copy keeps in-frame clones and lacks some. This sample has about 3,000 clones, with roughly 79% found just once. The sequenced sample was CD4+ or CD8+ T cells sorted from blood, obtained in a trial of the OX40 agonist ivuxolimab. The receptors shown here come from an adult with an advanced solid tumor such as melanoma, head and neck, liver or kidney cancer.

This clone has a handful of counts. The chain has TRBV7-2 and TRBJ2-7; D call uncertain. CDR3 length: 13 residues. Germline V gene data show CDR1 as SGHTA and CDR2 as FQGNSA. Between the trimmed V and J ends, which lost 7 bases and 3 bases, there was a span of 13 bases. The CDR3 reads CASTTLVGYEQYF. CDR3 sequence (DNA): TGTGCCAGCACCACCCTTGTGGGCTACGAGCAGTACTTC.

DNA for the CDR3: TGTGCCAGCATCTCCCAGGGGGCAGGGAAAGAGACCCAGTACTTC. It yields the protein CASISQGAGKETQYF. V gene TRBV5-4 combines with J gene TRBJ2-5; TRBD1 aligns across 8 bases. The V gene end was trimmed by 6 bases and the J gene end by 3 bases; junction bases not matched to a gene: 10. CDR1 is SGHNT, CDR2 YYREEE, per germline (reference sequence). This CDR3 spans 15 amino acids.

CDR3 sequence (DNA): TGTGCCAGCAGTTTAGGGGGGTACGGCTACACCTTC. This sequence encodes CASSLGGYGYTF. The chain combines TRBV6-5 with TRBJ1-2, with a weak D call TRBD1 (6 bases). V lost 4 bases and J lost 8, with 11 bases in between. The CDR3 totals 12 residues. CDR1 is MNHEY and CDR2 is SVGAGI in the germline V gene.

The chain couples TRBV10-2 to TRBJ2-7; 7 bases map to TRBD1. Germline CDR1 is WSHSY and CDR2 is SAAADI. V was clipped by 7 bases and J by 2 bases; unmatched bases: 2. The CDR3 totals 12 residues. The CDR3 coding sequence is TGCGCCAGCACCGACAGGGCCTACGAGCAGTACTTC. Its translation: CASTDRAYEQYF.

This chain joins TRBV27 and TRBJ2-3; 7 bases line up with TRBD2. The CDR3 spans 15 residues. The V segment lost 7 bases and the J segment 6 bases; nucleotides outside the gene matches: 13. Germline values: CDR1 MNHEY, CDR2 SMNVEV (reference sequence). The CDR3 nucleotides read TGTGCCAGCACCGCTCGGGCGGGAGTAGGGGATACGCAGTATTTT. Translation gives CASTARAGVGDTQYF.

This clone is termed medium-sized. V and J are TRBV10-1 and TRBJ1-1; 8 positions match TRBD1. Germline V gene sequence: CDR1 WNHNN, CDR2 SYGVQD (reference sequence). This CDR3 spans 9 amino acids. V lost 6 bases, J lost 13 bases, and 1 base stayed unmatched. CDR3 loop: CASRDRGFF. The CDR3 bases are TGCGCCAGCAGAGACAGGGGTTTCTTT.

The rearrangement uses TRBV6-5 and TRBJ2-7; 8 positions match TRBD1. Germline-derived CDR1 and CDR2 are MNHEY and SVGAGI. V was pared by 6 bases and J by 3 bases, with 7 bases of the junction left unmatched. The CDR3 has 14 amino acids. The CDR3 sequence is CASSSKTGVYEQYF. In DNA form, the CDR3 reads TGTGCCAGCAGCTCTAAGACAGGGGTCTACGAGCAGTACTTC.

The chain carries TRBV7-9 and TRBJ2-5, with TRBD2 matching over 8 bases. CDR1 is SEHNR, CDR2 FQNEAQ, per germline (reference sequence). The V segment lost 2 bases and the J segment 0 bases; nucleotides outside the gene matches: 8. The CDR3 contains 17 residues. CDR3 DNA: TGTGCCAGCAGCTTAACCGCCGGGGGGGTGAACCAAGAGACCCAGTACTTC. Protein product: CASSLTAGGVNQETQYF.

V gene TRBV5-4 combines with J gene TRBJ2-3, with D perhaps TRBD2 (6 bases). The germline V gene has CDR1 SGHNT and CDR2 YYREEE (reference sequence). V lost 0 bases and J 5 bases, leaving 16 bases between the germline ends. The CDR3 runs 16 residues. This chain's CDR3 is CASSLGAHGGKDTQYF. CDR3 DNA: TGTGCCAGCAGCTTGGGGGCGCATGGCGGGAAAGATACGCAGTATTTT. Together with reference TRBV5-4 and TRBJ2-3, the CDR3 gives the full variable domain: ETGVTQSPTHLIKTRGQQVTLRCSSQSGHNTVSWYQQALGQGPQFIFQYYREEENGRGNFPPRFSGLQFPNYSSELNVNALELDDSALYLCASSLGAHGGKDTQYFGPGTRLTVL.

The chain uses TRBV19 and TRBJ2-7, with 10 positions matching TRBD1. Germline CDR1 reads LNHDA; CDR2 reads SQIVND (reference sequence). After removal of 3 bases from V and 1 base from J, the junction contained 0 bases not matched to a gene. There are 14 residues in the CDR3. CDR3 nucleotide sequence: TGTGCCAGTAGTATGGACAGGGGGTCCTACGAGCAGTACTTC. Translated: CASSMDRGSYEQYF.

This CDR3 is CASSEVSGAIYEQYF. In DNA form, the CDR3 reads TGTGCCAGCAGTGAAGTTAGCGGGGCTATCTACGAGCAGTACTTC. The rearrangement uses TRBV2 and TRBJ2-7; 8 positions agree with TRBD2. Losses at the gene ends were 1 base for V and 3 bases for J; bases not matched to a gene: 5. The length of the CDR3 is 15 residues. The germline V gene encodes CDR1 SNHLY and CDR2 FYNNEI.